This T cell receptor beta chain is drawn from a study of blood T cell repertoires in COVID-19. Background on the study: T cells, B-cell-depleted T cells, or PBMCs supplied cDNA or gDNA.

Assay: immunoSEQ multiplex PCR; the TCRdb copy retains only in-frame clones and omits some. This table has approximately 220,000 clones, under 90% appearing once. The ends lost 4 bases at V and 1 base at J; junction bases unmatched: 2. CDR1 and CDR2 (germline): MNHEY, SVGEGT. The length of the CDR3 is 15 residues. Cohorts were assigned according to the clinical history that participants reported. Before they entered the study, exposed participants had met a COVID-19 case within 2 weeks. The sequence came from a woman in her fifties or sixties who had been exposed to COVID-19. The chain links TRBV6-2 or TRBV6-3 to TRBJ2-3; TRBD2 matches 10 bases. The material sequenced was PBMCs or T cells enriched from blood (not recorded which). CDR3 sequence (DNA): TGTGCCAGCAGTTTCCTAGCGGGGGGCACAGATACGCAGTATTTT. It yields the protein CASSFLAGGTDTQYF.